Listed below are T cell receptor beta chains from one sample, sequenced in a study of T cell repertoires in cytomegalovirus infection. Antigen specificity for these receptors is unknown. MiXCR, applied by TCRdb to the reads, yields one record per CDR3 protein. Among fewer than 1,000,000 distinct CDR3 sequences, around 32% were seen once, and the ten largest hold around 15%. The sample here was cultured CD8+ T cells from PBMCs, taken from culture after CMV antigen stimulation. Receptors were obtained from a human donor in good health (CMV status not recorded). Some clones in this sample may be carry-over from other donors' samples. Each CDR3 is given without its conserved first and last residue.

v_gene	j_gene	CDR3aa
TRBV13	TRBJ1-6	ASSSTRTGGNSPLH
TRBV7-6	TRBJ1-2	ATWNGPGTANYGYT
TRBV7-9	TRBJ1-5	ATEDGGNQPQH
TRBV27	TRBJ1-6	ASSLLRVNSPLH
TRBV11-1	TRBJ2-2	ASSWGLAGPAGAGELF
TRBV7-4	TRBJ2-2	ASSGIALYTGELF
TRBV13	TRBJ2-2	ASTYLRPGELF
TRBV7-9	TRBJ2-1	ASSLFGGTVKF
TRBV29-1	TRBJ1-2	SVEGRYGYT
TRBV6-1	TRBJ1-5	ASRTGTGSNQPQH
TRBV15	TRBJ1-4	ATSSYSRRMDEKLF
TRBV2	TRBJ1-1	ASIWGLTF
TRBV19	TRBJ1-2	ASSRNRGGDYGYT
TRBV7-9	TRBJ2-2	ASSSTRELF
TRBV6-5	TRBJ2-1	ASSKGGRNEQF
TRBV7-2	TRBJ2-1	ASRPTSGASSYNEQF
TRBV27	TRBJ2-1	ASTPVSSYNEQF
TRBV20-1	TRBJ2-5	SARDSPQETQY
TRBV20-1	TRBJ2-5	SAWGASGGAETQY
TRBV3-1	TRBJ2-1	ASSQESPDEQF
TRBV7-9	TRBJ2-3	ASSSSKVSDTQY
TRBV6-2/TRBV6-3	TRBJ2-1	ASSYQGSWGEQF
TRBV10-3	TRBJ2-5	AISTNHQEETQY
TRBV12-3/TRBV12-4	TRBJ2-1	ASSHSGQGAWSYNEQF
TRBV7-3	TRBJ2-2	ASSPGLAGGSNAGELF
TRBV4-2	TRBJ1-3	ASSHLPGTGPVRAGNTIY
TRBV6-2/TRBV6-3	TRBJ2-4	ASSYPPRDTKNIQY
TRBV7-4	TRBJ2-1	ASSSDIPNEQF
TRBV5-1	TRBJ1-3	ASSSDSSGPGNTIY
TRBV12-3/TRBV12-4	TRBJ1-2	ASSFFNRNGYT
TRBV6-5	TRBJ2-1	ASSYGLNVRGALDEQF
TRBV7-8	TRBJ2-5	ASSSPDLETQY
TRBV4-1	TRBJ1-2	ASSQDVDPRSYGYT
TRBV6-2/TRBV6-3	TRBJ1-2	ASSYTETGYSYGYT
TRBV7-2	TRBJ2-2	ASTYTGELF
TRBV4-1	TRBJ2-3	ASSPSSATTDTQY
TRBV7-2	TRBJ2-3	ASSPDRANTDTQY